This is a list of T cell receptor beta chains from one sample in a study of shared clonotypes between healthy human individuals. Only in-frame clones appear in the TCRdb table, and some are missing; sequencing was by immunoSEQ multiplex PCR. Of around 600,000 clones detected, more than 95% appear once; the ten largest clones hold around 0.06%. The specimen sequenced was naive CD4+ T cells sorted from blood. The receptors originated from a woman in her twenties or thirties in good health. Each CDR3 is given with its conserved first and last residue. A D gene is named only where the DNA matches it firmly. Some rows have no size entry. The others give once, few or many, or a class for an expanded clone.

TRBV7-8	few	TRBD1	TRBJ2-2	CASRDRRNTGELFF	TGTGCCAGCCGGGACAGGAGGAACACCGGGGAGCTGTTTTTT
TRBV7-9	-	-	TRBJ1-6	CASSRQEDSPLHF	TGTGCCAGCAGCAGACAGGAAGATTCACCCCTCCACTTT
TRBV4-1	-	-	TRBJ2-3	CASSQDPPRDTQYF	TGCGCCAGCAGCCAAGATCCCCCCCGAGATACGCAGTATTTT
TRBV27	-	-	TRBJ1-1	CASSLSPTAKNTEAFF	TGTGCCAGCAGTTTAAGTCCCACAGCAAAGAACACTGAAGCTTTCTTT
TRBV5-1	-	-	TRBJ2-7	CASSLVYRAPTYEQYF	TGCGCCAGCAGCTTGGTGTACAGGGCGCCAACCTACGAGCAGTACTTC
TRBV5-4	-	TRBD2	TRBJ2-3	CASNRPGTSGSDTQYF	TGTGCCAGCAACCGCCCGGGGACTAGCGGGAGCGATACGCAGTATTTT
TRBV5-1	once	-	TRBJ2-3	CASSLAGGPTDTQYF	TGCGCCAGCAGCTTGGCCGGGGGTCCCACAGATACGCAGTATTTT
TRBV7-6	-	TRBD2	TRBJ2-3	CASSTREADTQYF	TGTGCCAGCAGCACGCGGGAGGCAGATACGCAGTATTTT
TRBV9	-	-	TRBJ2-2	CASSVWSGELFF	TGTGCCAGCAGCGTATGGTCCGGGGAGCTGTTTTTT
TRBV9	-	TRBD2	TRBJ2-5	CASSPRLAGGETQYF	TGTGCCAGCAGCCCCCGACTAGCGGGAGGAGAGACCCAGTACTTC
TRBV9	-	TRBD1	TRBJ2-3	CASTRTGELTDTQYF	TGTGCCAGCACGAGGACAGGAGAACTCACAGATACGCAGTATTTT
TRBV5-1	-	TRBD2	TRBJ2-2	CASTLAGGNTGELFF	TGCGCCAGTACACTAGCGGGAGGCAACACCGGGGAGCTGTTTTTT